The entry below describes one TCR beta chain. What it binds is unknown. Using its own MiXCR run on the 5' RACE reads, TCRdb lists one record per CDR3 protein. The data contain 470,000 or so distinct CDR3 sequences, around a quarter of them singletons. This sample is part of a study of T-cell memory formation after mild COVID-19. Study results and caveats: The main location of contracting CD4+ clones was CM and EM, and that of contracting CD8+ clones was EMRA. Cross-reactive memory appears to have joined, as suggested by some responding clones showing up in pre-infection memory.

This CDR3 region has 14 residues. Trimming took 0 bases from V and 2 from J, leaving 8 bases between them. From germline, CDR1 is SGHRS and CDR2 YFSETQ. Material: PBMCs or a T cell subset sorted from them (not recorded which). The TCR was taken from an adult woman who had mild COVID-19 (a few samples of this study predate the infection). Cell type and time point are not known. V usage is TRBV5-1 and J usage is TRBJ2-5, with D tentatively TRBD1 (5 bases). The CDR3 nucleotides read TGCGCCAGCAGCTTGGAGGGGATTCAAGAGACCCAGTACTTC. This gives the protein CASSLEGIQETQYF. The complete variable domain, with remaining parts taken from reference TRBV5-1 and TRBJ2-5, reads KAGVTQTPRYLIKTRGQQVTLSCSPISGHRSVSWYQQTPGQGLQFLFEYFSETQRNKGNFPGRFSGRQFSNSRSEMNVSTLELGDSALYLCASSLEGIQETQYFGPGTRLLVL.